The subject of this entry is one T cell receptor beta chain. These data come from a study of shared clonotypes between healthy human individuals. Study-level information: The cohort comprised a couple of women and a few men. Their ages spanned 18 to 49 years.

Donors were healthy HIV-negative adults without recently reported acute infections or vaccinations. Deep was the level used in running the assay. Libraries were prepared by immunoSEQ multiplex PCR; TCRdb keeps only in-frame clonotypes and omits some of them. Of about 490,000 clones listed, over 65% are singletons. Germline V gives CDR1 SGHTA, CDR2 FQGTGA. CDR3 length: 15 residues. V gave up 5 bases and J gave up 4 bases, with 17 bases separating them. The source is a woman in her 40s in good health. Some clones in this sample may be carry-over from other donors' samples. Sample: PBMCs. The chain uses TRBV7-3 and TRBJ1-1; no firm D call. CDR3 nucleotides: TGTGCCAGCAGCGCAGACGGGAGTGTCGGCACTGAAGCTTTCTTT. Its translation: CASSADGSVGTEAFF.